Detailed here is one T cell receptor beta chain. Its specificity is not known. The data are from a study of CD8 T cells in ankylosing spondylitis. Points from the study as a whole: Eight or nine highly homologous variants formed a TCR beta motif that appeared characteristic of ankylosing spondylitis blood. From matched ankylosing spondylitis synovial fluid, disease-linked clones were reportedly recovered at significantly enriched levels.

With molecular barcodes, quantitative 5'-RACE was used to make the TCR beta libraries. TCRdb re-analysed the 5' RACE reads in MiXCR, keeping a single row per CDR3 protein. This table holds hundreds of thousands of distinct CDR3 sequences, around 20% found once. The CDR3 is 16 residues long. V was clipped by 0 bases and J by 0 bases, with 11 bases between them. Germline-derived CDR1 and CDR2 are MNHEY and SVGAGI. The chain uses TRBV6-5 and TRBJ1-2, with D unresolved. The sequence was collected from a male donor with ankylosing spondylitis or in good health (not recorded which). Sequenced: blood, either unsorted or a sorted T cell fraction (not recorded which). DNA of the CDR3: TGTGCCAGCAGTTACTCTGGGAACAGCGCTAACTATGGCTACACCTTC. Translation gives CASSYSGNSANYGYTF.